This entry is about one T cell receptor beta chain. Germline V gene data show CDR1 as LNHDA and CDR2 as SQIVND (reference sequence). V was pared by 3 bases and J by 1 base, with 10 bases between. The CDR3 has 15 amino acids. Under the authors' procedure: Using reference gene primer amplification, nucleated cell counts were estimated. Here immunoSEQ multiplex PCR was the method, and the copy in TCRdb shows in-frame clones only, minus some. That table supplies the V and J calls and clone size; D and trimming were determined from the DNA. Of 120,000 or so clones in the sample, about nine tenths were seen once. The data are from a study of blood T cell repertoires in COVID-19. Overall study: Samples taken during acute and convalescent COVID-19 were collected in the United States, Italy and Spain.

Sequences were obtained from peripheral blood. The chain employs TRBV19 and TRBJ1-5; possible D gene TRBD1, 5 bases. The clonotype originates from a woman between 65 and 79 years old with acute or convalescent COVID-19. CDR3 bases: TGTGCCAGTAGTATTAGGGGATCGAGCAATCAGCCCCAGCATTTT. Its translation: CASSIRGSSNQPQHF.